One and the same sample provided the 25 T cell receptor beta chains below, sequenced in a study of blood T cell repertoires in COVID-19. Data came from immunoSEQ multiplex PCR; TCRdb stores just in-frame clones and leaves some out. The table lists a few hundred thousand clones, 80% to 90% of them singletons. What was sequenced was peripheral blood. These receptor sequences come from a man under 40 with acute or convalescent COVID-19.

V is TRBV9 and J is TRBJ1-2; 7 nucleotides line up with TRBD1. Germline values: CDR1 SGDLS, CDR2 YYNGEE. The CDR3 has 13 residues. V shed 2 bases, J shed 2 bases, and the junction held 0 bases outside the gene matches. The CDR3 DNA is TGTGCCAGCAGCGTGGACAGGAACTATGGCTACACCTTC. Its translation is CASSVDRNYGYTF.

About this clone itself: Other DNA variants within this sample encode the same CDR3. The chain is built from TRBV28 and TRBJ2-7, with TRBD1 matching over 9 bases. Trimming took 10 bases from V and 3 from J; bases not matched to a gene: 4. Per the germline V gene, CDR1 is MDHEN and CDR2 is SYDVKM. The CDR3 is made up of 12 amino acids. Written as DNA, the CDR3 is TGTGCCACCAGGACAGGGGACTACGAGCAGTACTTC. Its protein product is CATRTGDYEQYF.

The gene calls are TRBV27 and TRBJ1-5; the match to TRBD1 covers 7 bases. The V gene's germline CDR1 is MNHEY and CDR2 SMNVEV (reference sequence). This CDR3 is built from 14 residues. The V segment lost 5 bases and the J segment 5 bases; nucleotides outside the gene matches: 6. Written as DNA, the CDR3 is TGTGCCAGCAGTACCCGACAGGGACATCAGCCCCAGCATTTT. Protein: CASSTRQGHQPQHF.

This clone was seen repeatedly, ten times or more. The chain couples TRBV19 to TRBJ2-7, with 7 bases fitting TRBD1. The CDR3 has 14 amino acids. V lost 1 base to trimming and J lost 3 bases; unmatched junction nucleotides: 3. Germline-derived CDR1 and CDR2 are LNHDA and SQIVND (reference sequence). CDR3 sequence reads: CASSIVGGGYEQYF. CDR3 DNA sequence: TGTGCCAGTAGTATAGTAGGGGGCGGCTACGAGCAGTACTTC.

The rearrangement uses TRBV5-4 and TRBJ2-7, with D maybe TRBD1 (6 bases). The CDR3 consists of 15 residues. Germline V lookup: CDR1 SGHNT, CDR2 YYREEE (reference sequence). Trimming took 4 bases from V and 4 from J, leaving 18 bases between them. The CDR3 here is CASSPLPGGTYEQYF. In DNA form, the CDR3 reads TGTGCCAGCAGCCCCTTACCTGGGGGCACTTACGAGCAGTACTTC.

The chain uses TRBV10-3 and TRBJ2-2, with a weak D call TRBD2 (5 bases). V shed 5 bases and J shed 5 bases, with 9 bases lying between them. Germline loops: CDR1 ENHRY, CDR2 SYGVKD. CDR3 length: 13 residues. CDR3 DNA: TGTGCCATCAGTCCCCCGGGGACCGGGGAGCTGTTTTTT. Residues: CAISPPGTGELFF.

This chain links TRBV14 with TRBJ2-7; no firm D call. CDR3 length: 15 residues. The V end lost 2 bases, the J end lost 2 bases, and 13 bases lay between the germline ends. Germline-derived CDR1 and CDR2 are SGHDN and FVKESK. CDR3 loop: CASSQLDLGAYEQYF. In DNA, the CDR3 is TGTGCCAGCAGCCAACTCGACTTAGGAGCCTACGAGCAGTACTTC.

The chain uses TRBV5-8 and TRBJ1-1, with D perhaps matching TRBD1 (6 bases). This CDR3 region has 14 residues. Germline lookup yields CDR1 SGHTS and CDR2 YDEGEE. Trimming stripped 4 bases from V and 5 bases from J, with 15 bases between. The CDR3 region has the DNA TGTGCCAGCAGCGCCCACCGACAGGCAACTGAAGCTTTCTTT. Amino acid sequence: CASSAHRQATEAFF.

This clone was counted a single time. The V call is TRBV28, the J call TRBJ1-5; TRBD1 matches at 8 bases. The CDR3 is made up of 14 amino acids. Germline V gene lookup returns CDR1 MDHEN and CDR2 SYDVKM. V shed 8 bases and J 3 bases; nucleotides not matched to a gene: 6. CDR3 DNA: TGTGCCAGCGGATTGGACAGGGACAATCAGCCCCAGCATTTT. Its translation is CASGLDRDNQPQHF. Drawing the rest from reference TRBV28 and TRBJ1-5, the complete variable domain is DVKVTQSSRYLVKRTGEKVFLECVQDMDHENMFWYRQDPGLGLRLIYFSYDVKMKEKGDIPEGYSVSREKKERFSLILESASTNQTSMYLCASGLDRDNQPQHFGDGTRLSIL.

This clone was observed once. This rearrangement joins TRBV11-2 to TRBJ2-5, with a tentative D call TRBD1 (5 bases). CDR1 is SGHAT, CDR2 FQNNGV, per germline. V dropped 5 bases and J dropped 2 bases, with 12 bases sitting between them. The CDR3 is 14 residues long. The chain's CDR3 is CASSQRTRQETQYF. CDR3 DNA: TGTGCCAGCAGCCAACGGACACGTCAAGAGACCCAGTACTTC.

CDR3 residues: CASSLGLVGGTDTQYF. In DNA form, the CDR3 reads TGCGCCAGCAGCTTGGGATTGGTGGGGGGGACAGATACGCAGTATTTT. The chain uses TRBV5-1 and TRBJ2-3; the match to TRBD2 covers 7 bases. This CDR3 has 16 amino acids. Germline V gives CDR1 SGHRS, CDR2 YFSETQ. With 0 bases clipped from V and 3 bases from J, the junction kept 7 bases outside the gene matches. Variable domain in full (rest from reference TRBV5-1 and TRBJ2-3): KAGVTQTPRYLIKTRGQQVTLSCSPISGHRSVSWYQQTPGQGLQFLFEYFSETQRNKGNFPGRFSGRQFSNSRSEMNVSTLELGDSALYLCASSLGLVGGTDTQYFGPGTRLTVL.

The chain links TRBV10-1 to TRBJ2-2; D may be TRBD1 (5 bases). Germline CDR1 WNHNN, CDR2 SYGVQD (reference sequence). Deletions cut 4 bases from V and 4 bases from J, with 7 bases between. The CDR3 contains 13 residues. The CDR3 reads CASSGQFTGELFF. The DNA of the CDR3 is TGCGCCAGCAGTGGACAGTTCACCGGGGAGCTGTTTTTT.

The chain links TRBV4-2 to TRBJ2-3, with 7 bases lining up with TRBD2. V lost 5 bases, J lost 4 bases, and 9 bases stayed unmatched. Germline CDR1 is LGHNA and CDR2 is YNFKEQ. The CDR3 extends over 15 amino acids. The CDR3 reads CASSKTSASPDTQYF. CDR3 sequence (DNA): TGTGCCAGCAGCAAAACTAGCGCATCGCCAGATACGCAGTATTTT.

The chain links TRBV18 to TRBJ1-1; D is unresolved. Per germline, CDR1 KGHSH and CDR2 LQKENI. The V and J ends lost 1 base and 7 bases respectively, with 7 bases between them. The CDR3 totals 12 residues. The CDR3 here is CASSPRRSEAFF. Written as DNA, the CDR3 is TGTGCCAGCTCACCACGAAGGAGTGAAGCTTTCTTT.

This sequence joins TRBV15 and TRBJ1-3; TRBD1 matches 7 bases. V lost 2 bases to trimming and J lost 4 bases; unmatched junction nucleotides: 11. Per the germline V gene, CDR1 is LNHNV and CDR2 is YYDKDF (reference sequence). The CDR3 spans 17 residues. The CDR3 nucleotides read TGTGCCACCAGCAGATTTAAGGGGGCTTCGGCCGGAAACACCATATATTTT. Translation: CATSRFKGASAGNTIYF.

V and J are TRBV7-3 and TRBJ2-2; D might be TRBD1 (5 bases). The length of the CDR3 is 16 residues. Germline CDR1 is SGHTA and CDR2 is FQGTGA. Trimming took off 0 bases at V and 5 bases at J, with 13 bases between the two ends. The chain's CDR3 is CASSLTGQGRTGELFF. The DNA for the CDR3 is TGTGCCAGCAGCTTAACCGGGCAGGGAAGGACCGGGGAGCTGTTTTTT.

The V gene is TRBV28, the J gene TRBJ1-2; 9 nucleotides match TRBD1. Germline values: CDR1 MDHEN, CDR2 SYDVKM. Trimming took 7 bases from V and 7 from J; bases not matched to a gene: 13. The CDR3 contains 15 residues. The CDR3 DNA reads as TGTGCCAGCAACCCCTTCCTACAGGGGGCAAGTGGCTACACCTTC. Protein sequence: CASNPFLQGASGYTF.

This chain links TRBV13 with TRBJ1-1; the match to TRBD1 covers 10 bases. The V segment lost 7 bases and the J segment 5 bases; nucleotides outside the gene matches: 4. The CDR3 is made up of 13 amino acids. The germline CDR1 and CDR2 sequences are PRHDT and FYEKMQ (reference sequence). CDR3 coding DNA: TGTGCCAGCACCCGGGACAGGGGAACTGAAGCTTTCTTT. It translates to CASTRDRGTEAFF.

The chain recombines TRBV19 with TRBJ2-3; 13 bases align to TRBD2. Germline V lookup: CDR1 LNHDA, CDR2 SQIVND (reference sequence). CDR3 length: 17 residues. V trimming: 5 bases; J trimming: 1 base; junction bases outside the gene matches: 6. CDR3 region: CASSGGLAGFGTDTQYF. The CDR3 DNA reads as TGTGCCAGTAGTGGGGGACTAGCGGGGTTCGGCACAGATACGCAGTATTTT.

In nucleotides, the CDR3 is TGTGCCAGCAGCTTAGGGACAGGGGGATCGCCCCAGCATTTT. Its protein product is CASSLGTGGSPQHF. The chain links TRBV7-2 to TRBJ1-5; the match to TRBD1 covers 10 bases. Germline assignment: CDR1 SGHTA and CDR2 FQGNSA. V lost 1 base and J lost 9; bases outside the gene matches: 3. The CDR3 is 14 amino acids.

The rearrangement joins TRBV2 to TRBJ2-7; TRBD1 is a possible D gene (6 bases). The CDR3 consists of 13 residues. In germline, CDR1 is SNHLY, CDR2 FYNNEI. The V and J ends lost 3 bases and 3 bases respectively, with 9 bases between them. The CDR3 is CASSEGANYEQYF. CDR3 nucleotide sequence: TGTGCCAGCAGTGAGGGGGCCAACTACGAGCAGTACTTC.

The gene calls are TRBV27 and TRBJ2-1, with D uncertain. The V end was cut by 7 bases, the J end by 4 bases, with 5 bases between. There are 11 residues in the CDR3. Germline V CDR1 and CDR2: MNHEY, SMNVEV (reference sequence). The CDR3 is CASTFYNEQFF. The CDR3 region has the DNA TGTGCCAGCACCTTTTACAATGAGCAGTTCTTC.

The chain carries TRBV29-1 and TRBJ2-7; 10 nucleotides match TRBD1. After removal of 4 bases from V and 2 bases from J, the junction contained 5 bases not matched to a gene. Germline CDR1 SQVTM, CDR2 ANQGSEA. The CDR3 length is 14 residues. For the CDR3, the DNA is TGCAGCGTTGTCCCAGGGACAGGGGCCTACGAGCAGTACTTC. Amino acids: CSVVPGTGAYEQYF.

The CDR3: CASSLDRGQPQHF. The CDR3 DNA follows: TGTGCCAGCAGCTTAGATCGGGGGCAGCCCCAGCATTTT. The chain employs TRBV7-8 and TRBJ1-5; D possibly corresponds to TRBD1 (5 bases). There are 13 residues in the CDR3. Germline V gives CDR1 SGHVS, CDR2 FQNEAQ. Trimming took off 1 base at V and 7 bases at J, with 8 bases between the two ends.

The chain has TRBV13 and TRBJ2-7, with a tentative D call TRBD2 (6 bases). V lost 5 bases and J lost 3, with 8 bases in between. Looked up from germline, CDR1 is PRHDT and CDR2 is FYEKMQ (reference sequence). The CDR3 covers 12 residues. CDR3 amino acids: CASSGTFYEQYF. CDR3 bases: TGTGCCAGCAGCGGGACTTTCTACGAGCAGTACTTC.